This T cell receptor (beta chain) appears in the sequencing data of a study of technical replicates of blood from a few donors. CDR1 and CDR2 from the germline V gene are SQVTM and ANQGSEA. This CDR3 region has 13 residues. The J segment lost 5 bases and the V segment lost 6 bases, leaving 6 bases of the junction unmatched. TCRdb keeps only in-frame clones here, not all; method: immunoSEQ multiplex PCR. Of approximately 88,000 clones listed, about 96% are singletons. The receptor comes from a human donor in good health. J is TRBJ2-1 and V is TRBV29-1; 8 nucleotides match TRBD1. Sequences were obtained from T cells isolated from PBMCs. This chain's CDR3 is CSVKDRVHNEQFF. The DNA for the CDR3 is TGCAGCGTGAAGGACAGGGTACACAATGAGCAGTTCTTC.